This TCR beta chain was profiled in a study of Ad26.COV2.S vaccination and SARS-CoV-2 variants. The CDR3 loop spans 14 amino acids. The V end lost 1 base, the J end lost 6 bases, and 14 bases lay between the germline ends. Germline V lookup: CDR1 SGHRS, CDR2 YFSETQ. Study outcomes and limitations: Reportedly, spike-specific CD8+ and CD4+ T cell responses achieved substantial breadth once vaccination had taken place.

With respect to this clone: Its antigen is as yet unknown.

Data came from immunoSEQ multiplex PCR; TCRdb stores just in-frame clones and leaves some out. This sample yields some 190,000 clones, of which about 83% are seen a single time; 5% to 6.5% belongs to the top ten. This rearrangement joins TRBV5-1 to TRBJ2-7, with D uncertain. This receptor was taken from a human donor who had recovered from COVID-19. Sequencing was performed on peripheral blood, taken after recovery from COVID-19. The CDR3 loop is CASSLRVGFPEQYF. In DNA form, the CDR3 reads TGCGCCAGCAGCTTGCGGGTCGGATTCCCCGAGCAGTACTTC.